The 18 T cell receptor beta chains below come from one sample, sequenced in a study of cytomegalovirus exposure and HLA in healthy donors. The PCR contained 60 Vbeta and 13 Jbeta primers. Sequencing used immunoSEQ multiplex PCR; TCRdb keeps in-frame clones, though not all of them. The sample has around 130,000 clones; approximately 82% are singletons. What was sequenced was PBMCs. These receptor sequences come from a woman younger than 35 in good health and CMV-seropositive.

Only one count was recorded for this clone. The chain carries TRBV28 and TRBJ1-5, with D unresolved. Germline assignment: CDR1 MDHEN and CDR2 SYDVKM. Trimming took 9 bases from V and 0 from J, leaving 3 bases between them. This CDR3 comprises 11 residues. The CDR3 loop is CARYSNQPQHF. The CDR3 bases are TGTGCCAGATATAGCAATCAGCCCCAGCATTTT.

For this clone: Other DNA sequences in the same sample also yield this CDR3. The chain employs TRBV5-6 and TRBJ2-3; TRBD1 matches 7 bases. Germline values: CDR1 SGHDT, CDR2 YYEEEE. The V segment lost 4 bases and the J segment 4 bases; nucleotides outside the gene matches: 9. This CDR3 comprises 15 residues. The CDR3 DNA follows: TGTGCCAGCAGCCAAAGGACAGGACAGGCAGATACGCAGTATTTT. It is translated as CASSQRTGQADTQYF.

The chain uses TRBV5-1 and TRBJ2-7, with TRBD2 identical over 9 bases. J gave up 5 bases and V 5 bases, and 17 bases lay outside the gene matches. The CDR3 totals 17 residues. Germline assignment: CDR1 SGHRS and CDR2 YFSETQ. CDR3 sequence reads: CASSAGTSIIYIDEQYF. CDR3 nucleotide sequence: TGCGCCAGCAGTGCCGGGACTAGCATAATTTACATCGACGAGCAGTACTTC.

This clone was detected a few times. The chain is built from TRBV4-1 and TRBJ1-2; D remains unclear. This CDR3 region has 11 residues. Per the germline V gene, CDR1 is MGHRA and CDR2 is YSYEKL. V shed 3 bases and J shed 8 bases, with 7 bases lying between them. The CDR3 DNA reads as TGCGCCAGCAGCCAGGAGGAAGGCTACACCTTC. It specifies CASSQEEGYTF.

The chain employs TRBV10-3 and TRBJ1-4; 7 bases match TRBD1. Per germline, CDR1 ENHRY and CDR2 SYGVKD. The CDR3 contains 16 residues. J lost 8 bases, V lost 4 bases, and 13 bases had no gene match. The DNA for the CDR3 is TGTGCCATCAGTGCGGGAGGGGGGGCAGGGGGAGAAAAACTGTTTTTT. Its translation is CAISAGGGAGGEKLFF.

The chain uses TRBV19 and TRBJ2-3; 16 bases fit TRBD2. V lost 7 bases, J lost 8 bases, and 6 bases stayed unmatched. The V gene's germline CDR1 is LNHDA and CDR2 SQIVND (reference sequence). The CDR3 sequence is 15 residues long. Here the CDR3 DNA reads TGTGCCAGTACCGGGACTAGCGGGGGGGCAGGTACGCAGTATTTT. It specifies CASTGTSGGAGTQYF.

This clone was seen only once. The chain links TRBV5-6 to TRBJ2-4; TRBD1 agrees at 10 bases. The germline gives CDR1 SGHDT, CDR2 YYEEEE. CDR3 length: 14 residues. J gave up 5 bases and V 3 bases, and 2 bases lay outside the gene matches. The CDR3 DNA reads TGTGCCAGCAGCTACGGGACAGGGGAAAACATTCAGTACTTC. Its translation: CASSYGTGENIQYF.

This clone has a single count. J is TRBJ2-5 and V is TRBV7-9; D call uncertain. With the DNA end fitting TRBJ2-7 better, the J assignment may be wrong. Germline V gives CDR1 SEHNR, CDR2 FQNEAQ (reference sequence). This CDR3 contains 13 residues. In DNA, the CDR3 is TGTGCCAGCAGTCCATCCCACTCCTACGAGCAGTACTTC. Translated, it gives CASSPSHSYEQYF.

The rearrangement uses TRBV11-1 and TRBJ2-3; no firm D call. Germline CDR1 reads SGHAT; CDR2 reads FQDESV (reference sequence). Between the trimmed V and J ends, which lost 5 bases and 2 bases, there was a span of 8 bases. The CDR3 extends over 13 amino acids. The CDR3 loop is CASSLSYTDTQYF. CDR3 bases: TGTGCCAGCAGCCTTTCCTACACAGATACGCAGTATTTT.

The chain carries TRBV10-2 and TRBJ2-2; TRBD2 agrees at 9 bases. The germline gives CDR1 WSHSY, CDR2 SAAADI. There are 15 residues in the CDR3. J was trimmed by 6 bases and V by 5 bases; bases with no gene match: 7. CDR3 amino acids: CASSYSGGGAGELFF. Here the CDR3 DNA reads TGCGCCAGCAGTTATAGCGGGGGAGGCGCCGGGGAGCTGTTTTTT.

The chain recombines TRBV9 with TRBJ1-1, with 7 bases matching TRBD1. Per the germline V gene, CDR1 is SGDLS and CDR2 is YYNGEE. The trim removed 0 bases at V and 2 bases at J, leaving 4 bases unmatched. The CDR3 covers 15 residues. This CDR3 is CASSVGRGQNTEAFF. The CDR3 nucleotides read TGTGCCAGCAGCGTAGGAAGGGGGCAAAACACTGAAGCTTTCTTT.

The chain employs TRBV7-3 and TRBJ2-2; 10 nucleotides match TRBD2. CDR3 length: 15 residues. The germline gives CDR1 SGHTA, CDR2 FQGTGA. V shed 4 bases and J 3 bases; nucleotides not matched to a gene: 2. The CDR3 loop reads CASSWLAGDTGELFF. The CDR3 nucleotides are TGTGCCAGCAGCTGGCTAGCGGGGGACACCGGGGAGCTGTTTTTT.

The chain couples TRBV9 to TRBJ1-1; D is unclear. Trimming shortened V by 0 bases and J by 0 bases, and 6 bases separated the two germline ends. The germline gives CDR1 SGDLS, CDR2 YYNGEE. This CDR3 spans 14 amino acids. In nucleotides, the CDR3 is TGTGCCAGCAGCGTAGGACAACTGAACACTGAAGCTTTCTTT. Amino acid sequence: CASSVGQLNTEAFF.

Regarding this clone: Other DNA sequences in the same sample also yield this CDR3. CDR3 amino acids: CASRGDTTYEQYF. The DNA for the CDR3 is TGTGCCAGCAGGGGGGACACAACCTACGAGCAGTACTTC. The chain uses TRBV6-1 and TRBJ2-7; a weak D match, TRBD1 (6 bases). Per germline, CDR1 MNHNS and CDR2 SASEGT. V was shortened by 6 bases and J by 2 bases, with 11 bases between the two germline ends. The CDR3 has 13 residues.

J is TRBJ2-5 and V is TRBV11-3; maybe TRBD2 (6 bases). Trimming stripped 1 base from V and 3 bases from J, with 21 bases between. The CDR3 sequence is 18 residues long. The germline V gene encodes CDR1 SGHNT and CDR2 YENEEA. CDR3 sequence (DNA): TGTGCCAGCAGCTTAGTTCCCGGGGAGGACTTGATCAAAGAGACCCAGTACTTC. As protein: CASSLVPGEDLIKETQYF.

This clone has just one count. The chain combines TRBV4-1 with TRBJ1-2; tentatively, D is TRBD1 (5 bases). The CDR3 sequence is 16 residues long. V lost 0 bases and J 4 bases, leaving 15 bases between the germline ends. Germline lookup yields CDR1 MGHRA and CDR2 YSYEKL. The CDR3 reads CASSQEGQGESYGYTF. DNA for the CDR3: TGCGCCAGCAGCCAAGAAGGGCAGGGTGAGTCCTATGGCTACACCTTC.

Concerning this clone itself: In the same sample, other DNA sequences code for this CDR3. The chain employs TRBV5-1 and TRBJ2-1; 14 bases line up with TRBD2. V lost 4 bases, J lost 5 bases, and 2 bases stayed unmatched. Germline V gene data show CDR1 as SGHRS and CDR2 as YFSETQ. The CDR3 is 15 amino acids. In nucleotides, the CDR3 is TGCGCCAGCAGCCTGGGACTAGCGGGGGACAATGAGCAGTTCTTC. Residues: CASSLGLAGDNEQFF.

The genes are TRBV7-2 and TRBJ2-7; D not resolved. This CDR3 comprises 13 residues. V lost 5 bases to trimming and J lost 4 bases, with 12 bases between them. Germline V gives CDR1 SGHTA, CDR2 FQGNSA. The CDR3 sequence: CASSANEFYEQYF. CDR3 coding DNA: TGTGCCAGCAGCGCCAATGAGTTTTACGAGCAGTACTTC. The variable domain in full, completed from reference TRBV7-2 and TRBJ2-7, reads GAGVSQSPSNKVTEKGKDVELRCDPISGHTALYWYRQSLGQGLEFLIYFQGNSAPDKSGLPSDRFSAERTGGSVSTLTIQRTQQEDSAVYLCASSANEFYEQYFGPGTRLTVT.